This entry lists 11 T cell receptor beta chains sequenced from one sample in a study of T-cell memory formation after mild COVID-19. TCRdb fed the 5' RACE reads into MiXCR, producing one record per CDR3 protein. Of around 140,000 distinct CDR3 sequences in the sample, about 5.5% were seen once. Sample: PBMCs or a T cell subset sorted from them (not recorded which). The receptors derive from an adult woman who had mild COVID-19 (a few samples of this study predate the infection). Cell type and time point are not known.

This clonotype was recorded at least ten times. The chain joins TRBV12-3 or TRBV12-4 to TRBJ1-2; D possibly corresponds to TRBD1 (5 bases). V lost 4 bases and J lost 7, with 7 bases in between. This CDR3 spans 11 amino acids. This chain's CDR3 is CASSSGLGYTF. The CDR3 DNA is TGTGCCAGCAGTTCGGGACTTGGCTACACCTTC.

There are many counts of this clonotype. J is TRBJ1-1 and V is TRBV20-1; D unresolved. Trimming stripped 3 bases from V and 4 bases from J, with 18 bases between. The CDR3 totals 15 residues. Germline V lookup: CDR1 DFQATT, CDR2 SNEGSKA (reference sequence). The CDR3 DNA follows: TGCAGTGCTAGTGACCCTATGAGGGTCGGCACTGAAGCTTTCTTT. Translation: CSASDPMRVGTEAFF.

The chain combines TRBV18 with TRBJ2-5; D is possibly TRBD1 (6 bases). With 3 bases removed from V and 1 base from J, the gap between germline ends came to 12 bases. This CDR3 has 15 amino acids. CDR1 and CDR2 (germline): KGHSH, LQKENI. For the CDR3, the DNA is TGTGCCAGCTCACCCTGGACAGCACGCCAAGAGACCCAGTACTTC. This translates into CASSPWTARQETQYF.

This clonotype was detected only a few times. The genes are TRBV18 and TRBJ2-4, with D unresolved. CDR3 length: 15 residues. Trimming left V 4 bases short and J 0 bases short, with 10 bases between. Germline V gene lookup returns CDR1 KGHSH and CDR2 LQKENI. Here the CDR3 DNA reads TGTGCCAGCTCACATAAAACAGTAGCCAAAAACATTCAGTACTTC. Translation gives CASSHKTVAKNIQYF.

The gene calls are TRBV29-1 and TRBJ1-2; D not certain. The ends were cut back, 6 bases at V and 7 bases at J, with 21 bases in the middle. CDR1 and CDR2 (germline): SQVTM, ANQGSEA. The CDR3 extends over 14 amino acids. The CDR3 DNA sequence: TGCAGCGTCCTGATACGGGCCCTGGGAGGTGGCTACACCTTC. As protein: CSVLIRALGGGYTF.

The V call is TRBV12-3 or TRBV12-4, the J call TRBJ2-5, with 7 nucleotides matching TRBD2. The CDR3 has 15 residues. V was clipped by 3 bases and J by 5 bases; unmatched bases: 9. CDR3 in amino acids: CASSFYFGEGETQYF. CDR3 DNA sequence: TGTGCCAGCAGTTTTTATTTTGGGGAGGGGGAGACCCAGTACTTC.

This clonotype has at least ten counts. The V gene is TRBV5-1, the J gene TRBJ1-1, with D possibly TRBD1 on 5 matching bases. Deletions cut 4 bases from V and 0 bases from J, with 10 bases between. Per the germline V gene, CDR1 is SGHRS and CDR2 is YFSETQ. CDR3 length equals 14 residues. The CDR3, as DNA: TGCGCCAGCAGCGCCCAGGGATTGAACACTGAAGCTTTCTTT. Translating it yields CASSAQGLNTEAFF.

The chain carries TRBV2 and TRBJ2-3; no clear D gene. The CDR3 has 14 amino acids. The germline V gene encodes CDR1 SNHLY and CDR2 FYNNEI. V was pared by 9 bases and J by 0 bases, with 13 bases between. This CDR3 is CASCRRSSTDTQYF. CDR3 in DNA: TGTGCCAGTTGTCGACGGTCTAGCACAGATACGCAGTATTTT.

The sample holds many counts of this clonotype. V gene TRBV12-3 or TRBV12-4 combines with J gene TRBJ1-2; D ambiguous. Trimming removed 3 bases from V and 5 bases from J, with 10 bases in between. CDR3 length equals 13 residues. The chain's CDR3 is CASSFGRGYGYTF. The CDR3 DNA follows: TGTGCCAGCAGTTTTGGTCGAGGGTATGGCTACACCTTC.

V usage is TRBV4-1 and J usage is TRBJ2-1; possible D gene TRBD2, 6 bases. CDR3 size: 17 residues. V was pared by 4 bases and J by 0 bases, with 16 bases between. Germline V gives CDR1 MGHRA, CDR2 YSYEKL. The CDR3 region is CASSLEGGASSYNEQFF. DNA for the CDR3: TGCGCCAGCAGCCTGGAGGGCGGGGCAAGCTCCTACAATGAGCAGTTCTTC.

The sample holds many counts of this clonotype. This chain joins TRBV5-1 and TRBJ2-7; D gene uncertain. Trimming removed 0 bases from V and 1 base from J, with 14 bases in between. This CDR3 is built from 16 residues. Germline loops: CDR1 SGHRS, CDR2 YFSETQ. CDR3 amino acids: CASSLVGLAESYEQYF. The DNA for the CDR3 is TGCGCCAGCAGCTTGGTAGGATTGGCGGAATCCTACGAGCAGTACTTC.